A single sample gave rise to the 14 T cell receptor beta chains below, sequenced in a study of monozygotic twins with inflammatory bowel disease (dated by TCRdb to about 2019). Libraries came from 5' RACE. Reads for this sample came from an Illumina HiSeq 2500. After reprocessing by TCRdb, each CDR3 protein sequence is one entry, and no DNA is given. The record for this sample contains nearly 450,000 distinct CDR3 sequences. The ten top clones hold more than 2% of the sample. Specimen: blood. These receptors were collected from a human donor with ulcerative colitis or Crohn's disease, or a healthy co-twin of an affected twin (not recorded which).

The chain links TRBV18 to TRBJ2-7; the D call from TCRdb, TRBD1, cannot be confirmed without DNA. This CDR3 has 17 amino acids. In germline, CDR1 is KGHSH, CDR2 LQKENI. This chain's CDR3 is CASSPFILPGQGDEQYF.

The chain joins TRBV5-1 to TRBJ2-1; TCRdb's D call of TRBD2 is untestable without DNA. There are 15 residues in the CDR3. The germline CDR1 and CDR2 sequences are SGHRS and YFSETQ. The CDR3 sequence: CASSQSGRTVDEQFF.

Here the CDR3 reads CASSQVLITEAFF. The chain recombines TRBV28 with TRBJ1-1. This CDR3 is 13 amino acids long. Germline V gene sequence: CDR1 MDHEN, CDR2 SYDVKM. The full variable domain, its missing parts supplied by reference TRBV28 and TRBJ1-1, is DVKVTQSSRYLVKRTGEKVFLECVQDMDHENMFWYRQDPGLGLRLIYFSYDVKMKEKGDIPEGYSVSREKKERFSLILESASTNQTSMYLCASSQVLITEAFFGQGTRLTVV.

CDR3 sequence: CSVDWTGESETQYF. V usage is TRBV20-1 and J usage is TRBJ2-5; the D call of TRBD1 rests on TCRdb alone, since no DNA is present to check it. CDR1 and CDR2 (germline): DFQATT, SNEGSKA (reference sequence). The CDR3 is 14 amino acids.

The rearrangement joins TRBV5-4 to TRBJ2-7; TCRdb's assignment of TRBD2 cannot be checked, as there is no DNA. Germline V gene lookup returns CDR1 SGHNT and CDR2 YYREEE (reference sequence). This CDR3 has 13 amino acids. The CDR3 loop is CASSGTSGVAQYF. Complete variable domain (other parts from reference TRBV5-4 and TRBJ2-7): ETGVTQSPTHLIKTRGQQVTLRCSSQSGHNTVSWYQQALGQGPQFIFQYYREEENGRGNFPPRFSGLQFPNYSSELNVNALELDDSALYLCASSGTSGVAQYFGPGTRLTVT.

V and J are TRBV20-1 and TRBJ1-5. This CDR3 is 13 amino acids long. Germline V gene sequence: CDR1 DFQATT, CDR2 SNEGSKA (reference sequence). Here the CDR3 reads CSARPRVGQPQHF.

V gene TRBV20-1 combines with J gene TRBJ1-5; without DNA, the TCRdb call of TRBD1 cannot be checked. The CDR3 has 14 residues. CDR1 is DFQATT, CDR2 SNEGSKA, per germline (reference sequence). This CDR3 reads CSARPGGSNQPQHF.

The CDR3 is CASSLGTTNYGYTF. The chain recombines TRBV12-3 or TRBV12-4 with TRBJ1-2. This CDR3 is 14 amino acids long.

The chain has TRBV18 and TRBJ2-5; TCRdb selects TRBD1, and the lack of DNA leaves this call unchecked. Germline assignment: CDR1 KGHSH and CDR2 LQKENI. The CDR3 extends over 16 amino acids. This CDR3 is CASSPRGAPTSETQYF.

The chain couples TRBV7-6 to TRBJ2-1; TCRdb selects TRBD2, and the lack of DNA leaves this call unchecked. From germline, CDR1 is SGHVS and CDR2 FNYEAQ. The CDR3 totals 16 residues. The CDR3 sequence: CASSLSPQGTFSEQFF.

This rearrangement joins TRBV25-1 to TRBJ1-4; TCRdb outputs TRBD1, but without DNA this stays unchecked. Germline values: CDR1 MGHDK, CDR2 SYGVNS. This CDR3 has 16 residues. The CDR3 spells CASSEQGGGVEEKLFF.

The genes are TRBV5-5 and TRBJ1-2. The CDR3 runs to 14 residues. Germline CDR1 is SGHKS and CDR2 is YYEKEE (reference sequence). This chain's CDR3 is CASSLGGSYYGYTF.

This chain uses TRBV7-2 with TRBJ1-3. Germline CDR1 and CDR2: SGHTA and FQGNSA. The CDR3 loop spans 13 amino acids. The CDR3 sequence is CASSLETGNTIYF. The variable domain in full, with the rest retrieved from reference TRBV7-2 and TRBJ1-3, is GAGVSQSPSNKVTEKGKDVELRCDPISGHTALYWYRQSLGQGLEFLIYFQGNSAPDKSGLPSDRFSAERTGGSVSTLTIQRTQQEDSAVYLCASSLETGNTIYFGEGSWLTVV.

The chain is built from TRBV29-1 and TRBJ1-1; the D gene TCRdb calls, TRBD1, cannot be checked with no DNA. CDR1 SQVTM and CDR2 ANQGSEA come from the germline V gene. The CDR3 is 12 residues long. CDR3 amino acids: CSGMDNLAEAFF.